This T cell receptor (beta chain) was sequenced for a study of Graves' ophthalmopathy and Graves' hyperthyroidism. The CDR3 has 13 residues. Germline V gene sequence: CDR1 SQVTM, CDR2 ANQGSEA. Trimming stripped 7 bases from V and 1 base from J, with 13 bases between. This clonotype was recorded at least ten times. RNA served as the template for amplifying TCR beta CDR3 regions. Second-round multiplex PCR followed a first-round RT-PCR using HTBI primers. TCRdb re-called the multiplex PCR reads with MiXCR, one entry per CDR3 protein. The sample lists approximately 500,000 distinct CDR3 sequences, under 15% occurring once. Moderate-to-severe activity, CAS ≥3, NOSPECS ≥4 and duration under 3 months were recorded for donors with ophthalmopathy.

The V and J genes are TRBV29-1 and TRBJ1-1; D possibly corresponds to TRBD1 (6 bases). The TCR comes from a woman younger than 45 with Graves' ophthalmopathy. The sample consisted of blood. The chain's CDR3 is CSARQVANTEAFF. The CDR3 DNA follows: TGCAGCGCGAGACAGGTAGCGAACACTGAAGCTTTCTTT.